The 7 T cell receptor beta chains listed next were all sequenced from one sample in a study of PD-1 blockade in classical Hodgkin lymphoma. Clones were read by immunoSEQ multiplex PCR, and TCRdb kept only the in-frame ones, dropping some. The table records about 26,000 clones, approximately 67% of them present only once. Every single patient, without exception, relapsed after autologous stem cell transplantation, and brentuximab vedotin exposure varied. The sequenced sample was peripheral blood mononuclear cells (PBMCs), obtained before the second cycle of nivolumab. These receptors all come from a human donor with classical Hodgkin lymphoma.

The genes are TRBV7-9 and TRBJ1-1; no definite D call. The CDR3 loop spans 11 amino acids. V lost 2 bases, J lost 8 bases, and 6 bases lay in between. CDR1 SEHNR and CDR2 FQNEAQ come from the germline V gene (reference sequence). CDR3 residues: CASSLMLEAFF. The CDR3, as DNA: TGTGCCAGCAGCTTAATGTTAGAAGCTTTCTTT.

The gene calls are TRBV2 and TRBJ2-5; 7 bases align to TRBD1. CDR1 and CDR2 (germline): SNHLY, FYNNEI. The V and J ends lost 2 bases and 5 bases, in that order; junction bases with no gene match: 11. The CDR3 runs 16 residues. The chain's CDR3 is CASSEYQRGLSETQYF. The CDR3 nucleotides are TGTGCCAGCAGTGAATATCAGAGGGGGCTTTCTGAGACCCAGTACTTC.

The genes are TRBV28 and TRBJ2-7; perhaps TRBD2 as D (6 bases). CDR1 and CDR2 (germline): MDHEN, SYDVKM. Between the trimmed V and J ends, which lost 10 bases and 0 bases, there was a span of 19 bases. The CDR3 spans 15 residues. The CDR3 coding sequence is TGTGCCACCGCTTACCCGGGACTTTCCTCCTACGAGCAGTACTTC. This sequence encodes CATAYPGLSSYEQYF.

The rearrangement uses TRBV7-2 and TRBJ2-1; perhaps TRBD2 as D (5 bases). The CDR3 extends over 14 amino acids. The V and J ends lost 6 bases and 2 bases respectively, with 11 bases between them. CDR1 and CDR2 (germline): SGHTA, FQGNSA. In DNA form, the CDR3 reads TGTGCCAGCAGTTCGACCGGGGCCTACAATGAGCAGTTCTTC. This translates into CASSSTGAYNEQFF.

This chain connects TRBV30 to TRBJ2-5, with D unresolved. This CDR3 region has 11 residues. V was clipped by 5 bases and J by 5 bases, with 9 bases between them. CDR1 and CDR2 (germline): GTSNPN, SVGIG (reference sequence). CDR3 bases: TGTGCCTGGGGTCGGTTGGAGACCCAGTACTTC. Its translation: CAWGRLETQYF.

On this clone itself: Given the absence of the conserved phenylalanine or tryptophan at the CDR3 end, a read error is likely. No DNA is shown, since the ends of the CDR3 on it are uncertain; the CDR3 is the one TCRdb lists. The V call is TRBV6-5, the J call TRBJ1-2. The CDR3 is 13 amino acids long, termini counted. Germline values: CDR1 MNHEY, CDR2 SVGAGI. The CDR3 protein is CASSYSSWDAPRL.

This chain joins TRBV4-2 and TRBJ2-5; TRBD2 matches 10 bases. CDR1 is LGHNA and CDR2 is YNFKEQ in the germline V gene. Trimming removed 2 bases from V and 5 bases from J; junction bases left unmatched: 2. The CDR3 runs 14 residues. The CDR3 spells CASSQPSGSETQYF. The DNA of the CDR3 is TGTGCCAGCAGCCAACCTAGCGGGAGTGAGACCCAGTACTTC.